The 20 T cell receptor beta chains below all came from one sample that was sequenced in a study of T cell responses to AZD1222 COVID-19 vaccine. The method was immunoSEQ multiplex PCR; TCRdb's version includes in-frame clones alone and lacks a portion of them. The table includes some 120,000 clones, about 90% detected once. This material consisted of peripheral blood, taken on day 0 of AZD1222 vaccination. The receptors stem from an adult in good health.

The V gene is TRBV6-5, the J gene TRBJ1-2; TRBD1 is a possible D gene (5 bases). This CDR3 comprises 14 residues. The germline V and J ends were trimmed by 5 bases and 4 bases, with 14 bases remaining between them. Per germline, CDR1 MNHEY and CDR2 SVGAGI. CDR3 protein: CASSRGVPGYGYTF. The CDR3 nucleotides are TGTGCCAGCAGTAGAGGGGTGCCAGGCTATGGCTACACCTTC.

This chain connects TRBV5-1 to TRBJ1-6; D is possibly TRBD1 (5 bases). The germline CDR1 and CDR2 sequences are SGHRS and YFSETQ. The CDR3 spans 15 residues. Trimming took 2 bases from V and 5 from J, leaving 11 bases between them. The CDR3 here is CASSLDPGNNSPLHF. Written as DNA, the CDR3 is TGCGCCAGCAGCTTAGACCCAGGGAATAATTCACCCCTCCACTTT.

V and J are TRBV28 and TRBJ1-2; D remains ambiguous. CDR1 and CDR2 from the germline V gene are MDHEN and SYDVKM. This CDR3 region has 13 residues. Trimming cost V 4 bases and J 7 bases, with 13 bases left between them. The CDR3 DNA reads TGTGCCAGCAGTTCGAGTGAGCTAACTGGCTACACCTTC. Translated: CASSSSELTGYTF.

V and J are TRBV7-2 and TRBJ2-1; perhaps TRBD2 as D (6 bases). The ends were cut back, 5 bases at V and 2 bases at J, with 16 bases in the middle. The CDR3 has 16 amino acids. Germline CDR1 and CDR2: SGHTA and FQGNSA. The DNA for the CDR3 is TGTGCCAGCAGCCCAAGGGCACTAGCCACCTACAATGAGCAGTTCTTC. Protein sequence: CASSPRALATYNEQFF.

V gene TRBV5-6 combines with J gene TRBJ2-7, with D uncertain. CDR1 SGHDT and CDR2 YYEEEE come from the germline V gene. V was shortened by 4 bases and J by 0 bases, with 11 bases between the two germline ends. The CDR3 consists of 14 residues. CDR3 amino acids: CASSRPGSSYEQYF. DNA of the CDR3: TGTGCCAGCAGCCGACCTGGTTCCTCCTACGAGCAGTACTTC.

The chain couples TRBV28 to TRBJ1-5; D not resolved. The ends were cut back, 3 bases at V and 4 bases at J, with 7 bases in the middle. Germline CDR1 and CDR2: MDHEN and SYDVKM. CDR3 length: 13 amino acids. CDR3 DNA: TGTGCCAGCAGTTTGCCCCGGAATCAGCCCCAGCATTTT. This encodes CASSLPRNQPQHF.

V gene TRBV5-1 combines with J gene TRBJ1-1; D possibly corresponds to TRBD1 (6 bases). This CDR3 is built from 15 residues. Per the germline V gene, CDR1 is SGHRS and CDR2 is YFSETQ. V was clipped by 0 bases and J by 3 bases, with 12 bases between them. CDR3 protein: CASSLEGQGYTEAFF. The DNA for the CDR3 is TGCGCCAGCAGCTTGGAGGGACAAGGGTACACTGAAGCTTTCTTT.

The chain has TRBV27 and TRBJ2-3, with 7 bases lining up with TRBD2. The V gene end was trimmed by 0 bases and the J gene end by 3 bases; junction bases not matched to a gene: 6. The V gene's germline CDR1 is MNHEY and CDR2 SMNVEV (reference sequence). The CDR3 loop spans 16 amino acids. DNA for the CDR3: TGTGCCAGCAGTTTATCGGGGAGGGGCGCAACAGATACGCAGTATTTT. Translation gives CASSLSGRGATDTQYF.

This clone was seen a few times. This CDR3 reads CASSFNGAIEQYF. CDR3 nucleotide sequence: TGTGCCAGCAGCTTTAACGGGGCCATCGAGCAGTACTTC. The V gene is TRBV5-6, the J gene TRBJ2-7; tentatively, D is TRBD1 or TRBD2 (5 bases each). The CDR3 contains 13 residues. V lost 2 bases, J lost 6 bases, and 12 bases lay in between. The germline CDR1 and CDR2 sequences are SGHDT and YYEEEE.

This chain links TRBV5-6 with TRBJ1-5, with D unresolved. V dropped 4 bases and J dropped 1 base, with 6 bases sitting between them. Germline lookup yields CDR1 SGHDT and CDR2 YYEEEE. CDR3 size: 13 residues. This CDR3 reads CASSLRSNQPQHF. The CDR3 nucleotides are TGTGCCAGCAGCCTCAGGAGCAATCAGCCCCAGCATTTT.

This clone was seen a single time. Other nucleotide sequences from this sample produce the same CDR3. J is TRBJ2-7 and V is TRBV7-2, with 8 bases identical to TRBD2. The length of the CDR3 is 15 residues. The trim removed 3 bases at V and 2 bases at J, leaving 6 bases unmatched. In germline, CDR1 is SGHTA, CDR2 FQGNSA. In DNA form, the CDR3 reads TGTGCCAGCAGCTTGTCTACTAGCGGTACCTACGAGCAGTACTTC. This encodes CASSLSTSGTYEQYF.

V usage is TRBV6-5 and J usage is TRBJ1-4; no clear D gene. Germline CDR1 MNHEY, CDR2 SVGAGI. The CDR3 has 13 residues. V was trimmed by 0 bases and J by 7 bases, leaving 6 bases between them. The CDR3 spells CASSYSSFEKLFF. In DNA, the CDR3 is TGTGCCAGCAGTTACTCTTCATTTGAAAAACTGTTTTTT.

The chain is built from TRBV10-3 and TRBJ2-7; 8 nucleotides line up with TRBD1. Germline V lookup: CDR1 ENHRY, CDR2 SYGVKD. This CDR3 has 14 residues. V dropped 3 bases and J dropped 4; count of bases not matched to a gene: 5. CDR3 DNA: TGTGCCATCAGTGACGGGACAGGAGCATACGAGCAGTACTTC. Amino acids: CAISDGTGAYEQYF.

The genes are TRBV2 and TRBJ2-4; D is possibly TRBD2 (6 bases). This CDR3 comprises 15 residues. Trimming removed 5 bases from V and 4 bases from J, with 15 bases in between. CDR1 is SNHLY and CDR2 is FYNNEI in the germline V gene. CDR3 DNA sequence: TGTGCCAGCAGTTTGACGGGAGTCTTGAAAAACATTCAGTACTTC. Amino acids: CASSLTGVLKNIQYF.

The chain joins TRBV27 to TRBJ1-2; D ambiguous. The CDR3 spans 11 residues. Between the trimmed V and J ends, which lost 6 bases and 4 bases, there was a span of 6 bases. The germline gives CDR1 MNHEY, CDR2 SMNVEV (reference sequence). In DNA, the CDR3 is TGTGCCAGCAGGTCGGCCTATGGCTACACCTTC. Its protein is CASRSAYGYTF.

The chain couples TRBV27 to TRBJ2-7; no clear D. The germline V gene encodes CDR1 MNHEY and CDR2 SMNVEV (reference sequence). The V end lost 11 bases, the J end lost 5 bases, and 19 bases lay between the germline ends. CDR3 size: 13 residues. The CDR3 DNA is TGTGCCCTTTATAGCCAACCCCCCCACGAGCAGTACTTC. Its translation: CALYSQPPHEQYF.

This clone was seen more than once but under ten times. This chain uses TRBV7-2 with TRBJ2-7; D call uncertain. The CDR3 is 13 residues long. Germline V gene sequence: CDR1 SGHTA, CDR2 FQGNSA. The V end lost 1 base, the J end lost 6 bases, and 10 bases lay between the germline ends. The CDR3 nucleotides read TGTGCCAGCAGCTTAGGAGTTGGTGGCGAGCAGTACTTC. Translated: CASSLGVGGEQYF.

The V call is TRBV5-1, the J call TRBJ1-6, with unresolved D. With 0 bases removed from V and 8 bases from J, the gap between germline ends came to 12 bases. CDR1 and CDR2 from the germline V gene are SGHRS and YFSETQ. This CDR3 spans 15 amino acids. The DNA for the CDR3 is TGCGCCAGCAGCTTGGCTCCGGGTATAGATTCACCCCTCCACTTT. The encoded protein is CASSLAPGIDSPLHF.

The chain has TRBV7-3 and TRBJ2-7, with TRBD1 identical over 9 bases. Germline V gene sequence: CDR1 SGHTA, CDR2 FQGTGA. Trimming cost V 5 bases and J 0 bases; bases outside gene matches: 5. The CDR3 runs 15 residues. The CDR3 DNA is TGTGCCAGCAGCCCAGGGACAGGGAGCTCCTACGAGCAGTACTTC. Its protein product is CASSPGTGSSYEQYF.

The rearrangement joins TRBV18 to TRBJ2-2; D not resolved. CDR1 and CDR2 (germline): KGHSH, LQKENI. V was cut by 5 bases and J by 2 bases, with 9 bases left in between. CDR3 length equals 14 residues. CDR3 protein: CASSKGANTGELFF. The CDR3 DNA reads TGTGCCAGCTCAAAAGGTGCAAACACCGGGGAGCTGTTTTTT.